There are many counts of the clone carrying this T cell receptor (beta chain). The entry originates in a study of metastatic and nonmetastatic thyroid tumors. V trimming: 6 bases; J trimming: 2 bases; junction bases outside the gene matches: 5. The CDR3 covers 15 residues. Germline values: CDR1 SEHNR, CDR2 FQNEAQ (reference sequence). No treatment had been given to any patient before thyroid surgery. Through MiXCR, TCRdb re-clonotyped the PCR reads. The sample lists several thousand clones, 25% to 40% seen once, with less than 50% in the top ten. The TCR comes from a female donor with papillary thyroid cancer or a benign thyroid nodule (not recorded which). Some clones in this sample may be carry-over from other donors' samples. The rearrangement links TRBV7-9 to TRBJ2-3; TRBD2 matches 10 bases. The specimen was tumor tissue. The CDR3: CASRGLAAFTDTQYF. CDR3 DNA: TGTGCCAGCAGAGGACTAGCGGCTTTCACAGATACGCAGTATTTT.